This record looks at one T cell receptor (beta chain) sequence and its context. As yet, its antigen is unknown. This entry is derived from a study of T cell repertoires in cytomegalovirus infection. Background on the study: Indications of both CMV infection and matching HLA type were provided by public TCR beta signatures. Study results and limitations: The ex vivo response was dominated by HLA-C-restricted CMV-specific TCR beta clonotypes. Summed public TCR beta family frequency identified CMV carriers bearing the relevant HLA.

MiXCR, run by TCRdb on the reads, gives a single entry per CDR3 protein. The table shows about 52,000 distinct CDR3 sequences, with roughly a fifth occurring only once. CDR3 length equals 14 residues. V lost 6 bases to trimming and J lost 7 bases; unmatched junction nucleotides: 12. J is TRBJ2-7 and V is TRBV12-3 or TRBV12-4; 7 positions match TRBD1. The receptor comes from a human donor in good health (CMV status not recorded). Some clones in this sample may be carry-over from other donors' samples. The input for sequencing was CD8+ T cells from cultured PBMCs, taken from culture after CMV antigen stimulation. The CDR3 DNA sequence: TGTGCCAGCAGCAGGGGACAGAACTACGTGGAGCAGTACTTC. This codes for CASSRGQNYVEQYF.